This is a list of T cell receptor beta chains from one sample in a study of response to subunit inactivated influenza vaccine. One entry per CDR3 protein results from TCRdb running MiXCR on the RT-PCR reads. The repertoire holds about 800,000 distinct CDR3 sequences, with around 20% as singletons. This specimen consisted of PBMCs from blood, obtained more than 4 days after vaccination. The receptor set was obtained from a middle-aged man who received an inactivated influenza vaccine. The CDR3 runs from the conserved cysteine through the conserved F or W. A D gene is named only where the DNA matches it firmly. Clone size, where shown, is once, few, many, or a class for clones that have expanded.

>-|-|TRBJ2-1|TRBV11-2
CASSNRRGNEQFF
TGTGCCAGCAGTAACCGCCGTGGGAATGAGCAGTTCTTC
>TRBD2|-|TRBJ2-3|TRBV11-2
CASSLIGTSGGATDTQYF
TGTGCCAGCAGCTTAATAGGGACTAGCGGGGGGGCGACAGATACGCAGTATTTT
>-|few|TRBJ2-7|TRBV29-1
CSVVVRTYEQYF
TGCAGCGTTGTGGTCAGGACCTACGAGCAGTACTTC
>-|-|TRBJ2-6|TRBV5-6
CASSFPGGTGANVLAF
TGTGCCAGCAGCTTCCCCGGCGGGACTGGGGCCAACGTCCTTGCTTTC
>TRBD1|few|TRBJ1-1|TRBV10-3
CAIRTTGAGTEAFF
TGTGCCATCAGAACTACAGGGGCAGGGACTGAAGCTTTCTTT
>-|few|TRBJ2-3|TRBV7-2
CASSLDRITDTQYF
TGTGCCAGCAGCTTAGACAGGATCACAGATACGCAGTATTTT
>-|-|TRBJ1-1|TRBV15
CATSTDPTGFNTEAFF
TGTGCCACCAGCACAGACCCCACAGGGTTCAACACTGAAGCTTTCTTT
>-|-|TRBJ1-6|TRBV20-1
CSARDRAGFNSPLHF
TGCAGTGCTAGAGATCGGGCAGGTTTTAATTCACCCCTCCACTTT
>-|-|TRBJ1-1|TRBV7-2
CASSLAPTEVAFF
TGTGCCAGCAGCTTAGCGCCTACGGAGGTGGCTTTCTTT
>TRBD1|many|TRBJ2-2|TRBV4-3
CASSRDRGPGELFF
TGCGCCAGCAGTCGGGACAGGGGGCCTGGGGAGCTGTTTTTT
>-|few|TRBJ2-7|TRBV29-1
CSVGVYGWEYEQYF
TGCAGCGTTGGTGTGTATGGATGGGAATACGAGCAGTACTTC
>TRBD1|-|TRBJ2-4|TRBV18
CASSPLLSGTVENIQYF
TGTGCCAGCTCACCATTGTTATCCGGGACAGTAGAAAACATTCAGTACTTC
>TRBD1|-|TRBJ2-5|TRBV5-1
CASRPGTGEQETQYF
TGCGCCAGCAGACCTGGGACAGGGGAGCAAGAGACCCAGTACTTC
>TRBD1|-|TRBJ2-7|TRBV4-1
CASSQLDRATYEQYF
TGCGCCAGCAGCCAACTGGACAGGGCGACCTACGAGCAGTACTTC
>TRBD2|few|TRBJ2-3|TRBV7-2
CASKTASGRNADTQYF
TGTGCCAGTAAAACTGCAAGCGGGAGAAATGCAGATACGCAGTATTTT
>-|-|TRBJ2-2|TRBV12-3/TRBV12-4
CASSLTAVYTGELFF
TGTGCCAGCAGTTTAACAGCGGTTTACACCGGGGAGCTGTTTTTT
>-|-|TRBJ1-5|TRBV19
CASSILKGVGPQHF
TGTGCCAGTAGTATACTTAAAGGGGTGGGGCCCCAGCATTTT
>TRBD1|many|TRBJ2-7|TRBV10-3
CAIRTLRQGAPYEQYF
TGTGCCATCAGGACCCTTCGGCAGGGGGCCCCCTACGAGCAGTACTTC
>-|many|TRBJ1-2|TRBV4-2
CASSLLTGLGDYGYTF
TGTGCCAGCAGCCTACTTACAGGGCTTGGGGACTATGGCTACACCTTC
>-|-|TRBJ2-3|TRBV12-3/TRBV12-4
CASSLRSRVLYTQYF
TGTGCCAGCAGTTTGCGGAGCCGGGTTCTATATACGCAGTATTTT
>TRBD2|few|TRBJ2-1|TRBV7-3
CASSYSGLAYNEQFF
TGTGCCAGCAGCTATTCGGGACTAGCTTACAATGAGCAGTTCTTC
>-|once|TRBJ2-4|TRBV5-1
CASSNPEGGLAKNIQYF
TGCGCCAGCAGCAACCCTGAGGGGGGGCTAGCCAAAAACATTCAGTACTTC
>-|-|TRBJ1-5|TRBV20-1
CSARRGSSNQPQHF
TGCAGTGCTAGACGAGGGTCTAGCAATCAGCCCCAGCATTTT
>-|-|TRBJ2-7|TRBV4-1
CASSHDGRDREQYF
TGCGCCAGCAGCCATGACGGACGAGACCGCGAGCAGTACTTC
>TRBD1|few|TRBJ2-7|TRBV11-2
CASSLVLYRGPYEQYF
TGTGCCAGCAGCTTAGTTTTGTACAGGGGGCCCTACGAGCAGTACTTC
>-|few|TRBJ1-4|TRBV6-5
CASSYGIRGEKLFF
TGTGCCAGCAGTTACGGGATAAGGGGAGAAAAACTGTTTTTT